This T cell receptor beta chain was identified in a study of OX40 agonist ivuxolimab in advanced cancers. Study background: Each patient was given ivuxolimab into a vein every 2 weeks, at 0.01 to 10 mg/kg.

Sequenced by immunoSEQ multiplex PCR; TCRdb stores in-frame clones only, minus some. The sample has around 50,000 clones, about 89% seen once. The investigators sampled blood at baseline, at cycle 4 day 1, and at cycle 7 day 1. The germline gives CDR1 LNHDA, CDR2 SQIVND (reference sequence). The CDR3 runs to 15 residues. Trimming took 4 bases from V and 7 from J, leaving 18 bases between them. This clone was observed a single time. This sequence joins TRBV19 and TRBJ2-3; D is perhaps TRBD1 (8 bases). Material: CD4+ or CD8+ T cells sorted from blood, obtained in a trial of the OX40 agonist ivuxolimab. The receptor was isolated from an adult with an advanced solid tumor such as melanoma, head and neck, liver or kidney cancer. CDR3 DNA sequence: TGTGCCAGTAGTACCACAGGGGGGGGCACCAATACGCAGTATTTT. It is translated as CASSTTGGGTNTQYF.